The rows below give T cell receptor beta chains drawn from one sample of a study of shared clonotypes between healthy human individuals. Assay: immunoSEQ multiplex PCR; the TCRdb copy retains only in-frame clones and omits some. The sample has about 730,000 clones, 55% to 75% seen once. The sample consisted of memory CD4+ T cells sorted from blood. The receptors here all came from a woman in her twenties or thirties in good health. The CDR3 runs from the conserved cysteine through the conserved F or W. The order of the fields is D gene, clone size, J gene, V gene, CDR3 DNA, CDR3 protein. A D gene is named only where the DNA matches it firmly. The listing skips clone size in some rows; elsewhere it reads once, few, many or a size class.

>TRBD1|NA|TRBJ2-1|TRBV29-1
TGCAGCGTTCAAGGACAGGGGTTTAATGAGCAGTTCTTC
CSVQGQGFNEQFF
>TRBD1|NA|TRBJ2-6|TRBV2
TGTGCCAGCAGTGAAGGAGGGACAGGGTTCTCTGGGGCCAACGTCCTGACTTTC
CASSEGGTGFSGANVLTF
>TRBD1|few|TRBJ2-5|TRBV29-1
TGCAGCGTTGAGGGGGGACAGGCAAAAGAGACCCAGTACTTC
CSVEGGQAKETQYF
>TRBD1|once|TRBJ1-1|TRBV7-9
TGTGCCAGCAGCCCGACCGACAGGGGGAGGATGGGCACTGAAGCTTTCTTT
CASSPTDRGRMGTEAFF
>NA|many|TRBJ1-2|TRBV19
TGTGCCAGTAGTATTTTCGACTATGGCTACACCTTC
CASSIFDYGYTF
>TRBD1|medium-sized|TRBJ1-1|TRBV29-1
TGCAGCGTCTTTTGGGGACAGCGCGAAGCTTTCTTT
CSVFWGQREAFF
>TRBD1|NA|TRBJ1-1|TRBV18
TGTGCCAGCTCACCGAGAATGCCGGGACAGGGGACCCTGAGGACTGAAGCTTTCTTT
CASSPRMPGQGTLRTEAFF
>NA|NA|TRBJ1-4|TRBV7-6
TGTGCCAGCAGCTCGGTTGGCACTAATGAAAAACTGTTTTTT
CASSSVGTNEKLFF
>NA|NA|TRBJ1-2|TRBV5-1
TGCGCCAGCAGCTTGGAACAGGGAAACTATGGCTACACCTTC
CASSLEQGNYGYTF
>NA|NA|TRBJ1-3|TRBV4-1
TGCGCCAGCAGCCAAGACAGGGAGAACACCATATATTTT
CASSQDRENTIYF
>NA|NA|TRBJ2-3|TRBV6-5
TGTGCCAGCAGGCGGGACGGCACAGATACGCAGTATTTT
CASRRDGTDTQYF
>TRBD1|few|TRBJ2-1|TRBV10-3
TGTGCCATCAGTGAGTCACCCGGACAGGGGTCCAATGAGCAGTTCTTC
CAISESPGQGSNEQFF
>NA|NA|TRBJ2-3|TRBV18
TGTGCCAGCGCGGGACAAACAGATACGCAGTATTTT
CASAGQTDTQYF
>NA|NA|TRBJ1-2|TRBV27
TGTGCCAGCAGGCCGAGGGGTTCGAACTATGGCTACACCTTC
CASRPRGSNYGYTF
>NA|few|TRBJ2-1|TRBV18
TGTGCCAGCTCACCACCCCCCAGGTCCAACACTCTCTACAATGAGCAGTTCTTC
CASSPPPRSNTLYNEQFF
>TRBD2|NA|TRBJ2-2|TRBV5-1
TGCGCCAGCAGCTTGAGCGGGGACACCGGGGAGCTGTTTTTT
CASSLSGDTGELFF
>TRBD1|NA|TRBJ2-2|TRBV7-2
TGTGCCAGCAGCTCGAGGACAGGAGGGGAGCTGTTTTTT
CASSSRTGGELFF
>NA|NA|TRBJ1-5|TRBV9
TGTGCCAGCAGCAACGGCAGGGACGGTCAGCCCCAGCATTTT
CASSNGRDGQPQHF
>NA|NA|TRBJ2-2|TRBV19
TGTGCCAGTATTTCCGCCTGGGGTACCGGGGAGCTGTTTTTT
CASISAWGTGELFF
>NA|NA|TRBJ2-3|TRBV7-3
TGTGCCAGCAGCTTAAGCGGGGAAAATACGCAGTATTTT
CASSLSGENTQYF
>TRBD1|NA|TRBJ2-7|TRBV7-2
TGTGCCAGCAGAAAACAGGGGCACTCCTACGAGCAGTACTTC
CASRKQGHSYEQYF
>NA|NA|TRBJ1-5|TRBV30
TGTGCCTGGAGGGGGGGGCCTCCCTCCCTAGGCAATCAGCCCCAGCATTTT
CAWRGGPPSLGNQPQHF
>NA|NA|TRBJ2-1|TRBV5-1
TGCGCCAGCAGCATCCGAGACAGTCAACGGTCCTACAATGAGCAGTTCTTC
CASSIRDSQRSYNEQFF
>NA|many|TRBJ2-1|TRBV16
TGTGCCAGCAGCCACTTCAGGGACTGGATTCACAATGAGCAGTTCTTC
CASSHFRDWIHNEQFF
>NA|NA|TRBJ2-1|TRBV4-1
TGCGCCAGCAGCCAAGATCTACGCTCCAAGGGTGAGCAGTTCTTC
CASSQDLRSKGEQFF
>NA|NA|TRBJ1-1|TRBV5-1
TGCGCCAGCAGCTACTCAGCGGTGAACACTGAAGCTTTCTTT
CASSYSAVNTEAFF
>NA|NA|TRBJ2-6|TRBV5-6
TGTGCCAGCAGCTTTGGACCGAGCTCTGGGGCCAACGTCCTGACTTTC
CASSFGPSSGANVLTF
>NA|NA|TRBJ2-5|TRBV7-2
TGTGCCAGCAGGCGGGGGCTCCAAGAGACCCAGTACTTC
CASRRGLQETQYF
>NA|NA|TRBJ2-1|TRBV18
TGTGCCAGCTCACCACCCCCGGAACACAATGAGCAGTTCTTC
CASSPPPEHNEQFF
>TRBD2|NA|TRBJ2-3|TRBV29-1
TGCAGCGTTGGGGGGACTAGCGGGCGCTCAGATACGCAGTATTTT
CSVGGTSGRSDTQYF
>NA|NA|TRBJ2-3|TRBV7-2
TGTGCCAGCAGCTTAGGCAGCGGACGCACAGATACGCAGTATTTT
CASSLGSGRTDTQYF
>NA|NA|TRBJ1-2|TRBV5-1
TGCGCCAGCAGCTTAGGCGGCGACGGCTACACCTTC
CASSLGGDGYTF
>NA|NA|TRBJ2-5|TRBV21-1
TGTGCCAGCAGCAAACCGGTGACAGTCAGGGGAGAGACCCAGTACTTC
CASSKPVTVRGETQYF